This is a list of T cell receptor beta chains from one sample in a study of a mutant IDH1 vaccine in newly diagnosed glioma. Method: immunoSEQ multiplex PCR; TCRdb's copy keeps in-frame clones and lacks some. This table has around 23,000 clones, 77% appearing once. For these receptors, no antigen is known. Sequencing used PBMCs, obtained from a glioma patient whose treatment included an IDH1 peptide vaccine. The receptors were sampled from a man in his forties with glioma. Each CDR3 is given with its conserved first and last residue. D genes are given only for firm matches. Where a row states a size, it is once, few, many or the class of an expanded clone; other rows omit it.

CDR3 DNA | CDR3 protein | D gene | J gene | V gene | clone size
TGCAGCGCCGCTCCCGGGACTTCCAGAGAAGACTTC | CSAAPGTSREDF | . | TRBJ2-5 | TRBV29-1 | .
TGCGCCAGCAGCGGATGGACTAGCGGGAGCACCACCGGGGAGCTGTTTTTT | CASSGWTSGSTTGELFF | TRBD2 | TRBJ2-2 | TRBV10-2 | .
TGTGCCAGCAACGCGGACTTGCTTTCTGAAGCTTTCTTT | CASNADLLSEAFF | . | TRBJ1-1 | TRBV6-1 | .
TGTGCCTGGAGTAGGATGATGAACACCGGGGAGCTGTTTTTT | CAWSRMMNTGELFF | . | TRBJ2-2 | TRBV30 | .
TGTGCCAGCAGCTTCGACAGACCTGTCTGGGCCAAAAACATTCAGTACTTC | CASSFDRPVWAKNIQYF | . | TRBJ2-4 | TRBV5-8 | .
TGTGCTAGTGAAAAGAACACTGAAGCTTTCTTT | CASEKNTEAFF | . | TRBJ1-1 | TRBV12-5 | .
TGTGCCAGTAGTATGGGCGGCTATGGCTACACCTTC | CASSMGGYGYTF | . | TRBJ1-2 | TRBV19 | few
TGCAGCGTTGAATCTAACTCCTACGAGCAGTACTTC | CSVESNSYEQYF | . | TRBJ2-7 | TRBV29-1 | few
TGTGCCAGCTCATTGTCCACTGAAGCTTTCTTT | CASSLSTEAFF | . | TRBJ1-1 | TRBV18 | few
TGTGCCAGTAGCAACCACCGGGACAGGTCCAGGGGTGGCTACACCTTC | CASSNHRDRSRGGYTF | TRBD1 | TRBJ1-2 | TRBV19 | .
TGTGCCAGTAGTATCTATGAGAGCGGCTACACCTTC | CASSIYESGYTF | . | TRBJ1-2 | TRBV19 | .
TGCGCCAGCAGCCAAGATCTCTACACGCCTGGAAACACCATATATTTT | CASSQDLYTPGNTIYF | . | TRBJ1-3 | TRBV4-1 | .
TGTGCCAGTAAGCAACAGCTCGGCACAGATACGCAGTATTTT | CASKQQLGTDTQYF | . | TRBJ2-3 | TRBV19 | .
TGTGCCAGCAGCCAAGAGGGCAGCGGGAGGAGCTCCTACGAGCAGTACTTC | CASSQEGSGRSSYEQYF | TRBD2 | TRBJ2-7 | TRBV4-2 | .
TGTGCCAGCAGCCCCAGGCCCAACTCTAATGAGCAGTTCTTC | CASSPRPNSNEQFF | . | TRBJ2-1 | TRBV7-2 | .
TGTGCCAGCAGCGAAAATGAGACATTGAACACTGAAGCTTTCTTT | CASSENETLNTEAFF | . | TRBJ1-1 | TRBV21-1 | .
TGTGCCAGTAAAAAGCACAATGAGCAGTTCTTC | CASKKHNEQFF | . | TRBJ2-1 | TRBV19 | .
TGTGCCAGCAGCTTGGCGGCTCTAGCGGGAGCCACCGGGGAGCTGTTTTTT | CASSLAALAGATGELFF | TRBD2 | TRBJ2-2 | TRBV5-4 | .
TGTGCCAGCAGCCCCTCCCGGACTGACGGCTATGGCTACACCTTC | CASSPSRTDGYGYTF | . | TRBJ1-2 | TRBV11-3 | .
TGTGCCAGCAGCCGTCGACTAGCCGGGCAAGAGACCCAGTACTTC | CASSRRLAGQETQYF | TRBD2 | TRBJ2-5 | TRBV7-2 | .
TGCAGCGTTACGACAGGGGCCACCGGGGAGCTGTTTTTT | CSVTTGATGELFF | TRBD1 | TRBJ2-2 | TRBV29-1 | .
TGTGCCAGCAGCTTAGTTGGGACGACCTACAATGAGCAGTTCTTC | CASSLVGTTYNEQFF | . | TRBJ2-1 | TRBV7-2 | .
TGCGCCAGCAGCCAAGTTTCCGACTATGGCTACACCTTC | CASSQVSDYGYTF | . | TRBJ1-2 | TRBV4-1 | .
TGTGCCAGTAGTATAGGCTATGGTATTGGACAGGGGGCCGAGCAGTACTTC | CASSIGYGIGQGAEQYF | TRBD1 | TRBJ2-7 | TRBV19 | few
TGCGCCAGCAGCTTGGCAACCAGAAACAATGAGCAGTTCTTC | CASSLATRNNEQFF | . | TRBJ2-1 | TRBV5-1 | .
TGCGCCAGCAGCCAGGTTGAATCGAATGAGCAGTTCTTC | CASSQVESNEQFF | . | TRBJ2-1 | TRBV4-1 | .
TGTGCCAGCAGCCCCCGGGGGGGGCAGTCACCCCTCCACTTT | CASSPRGGQSPLHF | . | TRBJ1-6 | TRBV13 | .
TGTGCCAGCAGCCCGGACAGGAGCAACACTGAAGCTTTCTTT | CASSPDRSNTEAFF | TRBD1 | TRBJ1-1 | TRBV5-5 | .
TGTGCCAGCAGCAGAGACTACAATGAGCAGTTCTTC | CASSRDYNEQFF | . | TRBJ2-1 | TRBV6-6 | .
TGCAGCGTTGACTATGGTCTCCTCGCCGGGGAGCTGTTTTTT | CSVDYGLLAGELFF | . | TRBJ2-2 | TRBV29-1 | .
TGTGCCAGTAGTATACCCCCGGGCCAGCCCCAGCATTTT | CASSIPPGQPQHF | . | TRBJ1-5 | TRBV19 | .
TGCAGCGCCGGACGAGGGGATCAGCCCCAGCATTTT | CSAGRGDQPQHF | . | TRBJ1-5 | TRBV29-1 | .
TGTGCCAGCAGCGACTCCAGTCCTAACTATGGCTACACCTTC | CASSDSSPNYGYTF | . | TRBJ1-2 | TRBV7-8 | .
TGTGCCAGCAGCCCCGCGGGAGGCTGGAACACCGGGGAGCTGTTTTTT | CASSPAGGWNTGELFF | TRBD2 | TRBJ2-2 | TRBV7-2 | .
TGTGCCAGTAGATCGGGACAGGGGAACAATCAGCCCCAGCATTTT | CASRSGQGNNQPQHF | TRBD1 | TRBJ1-5 | TRBV19 | once
TGTGCCAGCTCACCACGACAGGGCGATAACACTGAAGCTTTCTTT | CASSPRQGDNTEAFF | TRBD1 | TRBJ1-1 | TRBV18 | .
TGTGCCAGCAGCTTACCGGGACAGGGGGCCAGTGGCTACACCTTC | CASSLPGQGASGYTF | TRBD1 | TRBJ1-2 | TRBV7-9 | .
TGTGCCAGCAGCTTAGAGTACACCGGGGAGCTGTTTTTT | CASSLEYTGELFF | . | TRBJ2-2 | TRBV7-2 | .
TGCGCCAGCAGCCAAGTGTCTGTGCCCGAGCAGTACTTC | CASSQVSVPEQYF | . | TRBJ2-7 | TRBV4-1 | few
TGCGCCAGCAGCCCCGGGACAGGATACAATGAGCAGTTCTTC | CASSPGTGYNEQFF | TRBD1 | TRBJ2-1 | TRBV5-1 | once